This T cell receptor beta chain was obtained from a study of blood T cell repertoires in COVID-19. For the study at large: Acute and convalescent COVID-19 samples came from the United States, Italy and Spain. T cells, B-cell-depleted T cells, or PBMCs supplied cDNA or gDNA.

As originally analysed: Cell counts per sample came from amplifying reference gene primers. Sequenced by immunoSEQ multiplex PCR; TCRdb stores in-frame clones only, minus some. The V and J calls and clone size were taken over from that table, and D and trimming were inferred from the DNA. Seen here are about 27,000 clones, around 83% observed once, and the top ten hold about 25%. Trimming removed 4 bases from V and 6 bases from J; junction bases left unmatched: 6. The CDR3 has 14 residues. The V gene's germline CDR1 is SGHNT and CDR2 YENEEA. The receptor comes from a man aged 70-80 years with active COVID-19. Material for sequencing was peripheral blood. The chain recombines TRBV11-3 with TRBJ2-3; TRBD1 matches at 8 bases. CDR3 region: CASSSSQGADTQYF. The CDR3 nucleotides read TGTGCCAGCAGCTCCAGCCAGGGGGCTGATACGCAGTATTTT.